Below are 30 T cell receptor beta chains sequenced from a single sample in a study of cytomegalovirus exposure and HLA in healthy donors. This table comes from immunoSEQ multiplex PCR, and its TCRdb copy is limited to in-frame clones, with some not included. The sample holds some 250,000 clones; 80% to 95% are singletons and the top ten take around 3.1%. Sequencing was done on a sample of PBMCs. The source is a woman between 25 and 40 years old in good health and CMV-seronegative.

This clone was seen once. The rearrangement uses TRBV27 and TRBJ2-7, with a possible D match to TRBD2 (6 bases). The CDR3 is made up of 14 amino acids. CDR1 is MNHEY and CDR2 is SMNVEV in the germline V gene (reference sequence). V gave up 2 bases and J gave up 0 bases, with 8 bases separating them. The CDR3 region is CASSLVAASYEQYF. CDR3 bases: TGTGCCAGCAGTTTAGTAGCGGCCTCCTACGAGCAGTACTTC.

This clone has only one observation. The V gene is TRBV28, the J gene TRBJ2-5; TRBD1 aligns across 12 bases. Germline trimming cut 5 bases from V and 4 bases from J; bases unmatched to any gene: 8. Germline CDR1 and CDR2: MDHEN and SYDVKM. There are 16 residues in the CDR3. CDR3 DNA sequence: TGTGCCAGCAGTCCGCCGGGACAGGGGGCTCTAGAGACCCAGTACTTC. Translation: CASSPPGQGALETQYF. Drawing the rest from reference TRBV28 and TRBJ2-5, the complete variable domain is DVKVTQSSRYLVKRTGEKVFLECVQDMDHENMFWYRQDPGLGLRLIYFSYDVKMKEKGDIPEGYSVSREKKERFSLILESASTNQTSMYLCASSPPGQGALETQYFGPGTRLLVL.

V usage is TRBV25-1 and J usage is TRBJ2-2; D gene uncertain. The CDR3 sequence is 14 residues long. Germline loops: CDR1 MGHDK, CDR2 SYGVNS. V gave up 2 bases and J gave up 5 bases, with 9 bases separating them. Written as DNA, the CDR3 is TGTGCCAGCAGTGAACGGCAGGCTACCGGGGAGCTGTTTTTT. The encoded protein is CASSERQATGELFF.

This rearrangement joins TRBV11-2 to TRBJ2-5; D is uncertain. The germline V gene has CDR1 SGHAT and CDR2 FQNNGV. The germline V and J ends were trimmed by 5 bases and 3 bases, with 4 bases remaining between them. The CDR3 totals 11 residues. CDR3: CASSGKETQYF. CDR3 DNA sequence: TGTGCCAGCAGCGGGAAAGAGACCCAGTACTTC. The variable domain in full, with the rest retrieved from reference TRBV11-2 and TRBJ2-5, is EAGVAQSPRYKIIEKRQSVAFWCNPISGHATLYWYQQILGQGPKLLIQFQNNGVVDDSQLPKDRFSAERLKGVDSTLKIQPAKLEDSAVYLCASSGKETQYFGPGTRLLVL.

This clone was found once. The rearrangement links TRBV6-1 to TRBJ1-5, with 7 bases identical to TRBD1. V lost 0 bases, J lost 1 base, and 3 bases stayed unmatched. Germline V CDR1 and CDR2: MNHNS, SASEGT. This CDR3 has 16 amino acids. The CDR3 here is CASSEALTGSNQPQHF. The CDR3 DNA is TGTGCCAGCAGTGAAGCCCTGACAGGGAGCAATCAGCCCCAGCATTTT.

The chain links TRBV28 to TRBJ1-4; 9 bases align to TRBD1. Looked up from germline, CDR1 is MDHEN and CDR2 is SYDVKM. V was clipped by 10 bases and J by 8 bases; unmatched bases: 11. This CDR3 spans 14 amino acids. DNA for the CDR3: TGTGCCACCCGGGAGGACAGGGGCCGGGAAAAACTGTTTTTT. It codes for CATREDRGREKLFF.

The chain has TRBV2 and TRBJ1-2; D is undetermined. The CDR3 length is 12 residues. V was cut by 8 bases and J by 5 bases, with 12 bases left in between. Germline CDR1 is SNHLY and CDR2 is FYNNEI. The CDR3 is CASGREIYGYTF. The CDR3 DNA is TGTGCCAGCGGTAGAGAAATATATGGCTACACCTTC.

The chain is built from TRBV27 and TRBJ2-7; possible D gene TRBD1, 6 bases. The CDR3 sequence is 13 residues long. Trimming pared 4 bases from V and 4 bases from J, leaving 11 bases between. Per germline, CDR1 MNHEY and CDR2 SMNVEV (reference sequence). CDR3 residues: CASSWGHLYEQYF. The CDR3 DNA follows: TGTGCCAGCAGTTGGGGACACTTGTACGAGCAGTACTTC.

The chain joins TRBV5-4 to TRBJ2-5, with 7 nucleotides matching TRBD1. The germline V gene encodes CDR1 SGHNT and CDR2 YYREEE (reference sequence). V was clipped by 4 bases and J by 3 bases; unmatched bases: 3. The CDR3 has 13 residues. This CDR3 reads CASSLDRKETQYF. The DNA of the CDR3 is TGTGCCAGCAGCCTGGACAGGAAAGAGACCCAGTACTTC.

The chain has TRBV11-3 and TRBJ2-3; 8 bases map to TRBD1. The CDR3 is made up of 15 amino acids. Germline V gene lookup returns CDR1 SGHNT and CDR2 YENEEA. The V gene end was trimmed by 2 bases and the J gene end by 3 bases; junction bases not matched to a gene: 4. The CDR3 nucleotides read TGTGCCAGCAGCTTAAGACAGGGGACGACAGATACGCAGTATTTT. Translation: CASSLRQGTTDTQYF.

The CDR3 region is CASSPGRTAYGYTF. CDR3 bases: TGTGCCAGCAGCCCAGGTCGGACAGCCTATGGCTACACCTTC. The V and J genes are TRBV5-6 and TRBJ1-2, with D possibly matching TRBD1 (6 bases). The CDR3 is made up of 14 amino acids. The V end was cut by 4 bases, the J end by 4 bases, with 14 bases between. The germline CDR1 and CDR2 sequences are SGHDT and YYEEEE.

The V call is TRBV7-9, the J call TRBJ2-1; TRBD1 matches 8 bases. The CDR3 spans 14 residues. Germline V gene data show CDR1 as SEHNR and CDR2 as FQNEAQ (reference sequence). Losses at the gene ends were 5 bases for V and 9 bases for J; bases not matched to a gene: 9. The DNA for the CDR3 is TGTGCCAGCAGCCCCTGGACAGGGCGAGCTGAGCAGTTCTTC. Encoded protein: CASSPWTGRAEQFF.

The J gene is TRBJ2-1, the V gene TRBV4-1; TRBD1 aligns across 7 bases. This CDR3 is built from 16 residues. V lost 4 bases to trimming and J lost 2 bases; unmatched junction nucleotides: 8. Germline-derived CDR1 and CDR2 are MGHRA and YSYEKL. The CDR3 DNA reads TGCGCCAGCAGCCGACTGACAGGGTCGGCCTACAATGAGCAGTTCTTC. Translated: CASSRLTGSAYNEQFF.

The chain combines TRBV29-1 with TRBJ2-1; D gene unclear. V dropped 7 bases and J dropped 6 bases, with 10 bases sitting between them. This CDR3 is built from 11 residues. Germline CDR1 and CDR2: SQVTM and ANQGSEA. The CDR3 nucleotides are TGCAGCGCCTACATGGGCAATGAGCAGTTCTTC. This encodes CSAYMGNEQFF.

This rearrangement joins TRBV19 to TRBJ2-7, with D perhaps TRBD2 (7 bases). Germline V gene lookup returns CDR1 LNHDA and CDR2 SQIVND (reference sequence). The length of the CDR3 is 15 residues. V lost 3 bases and J lost 3, with 15 bases in between. In nucleotides, the CDR3 is TGTGCCAGTAGTATGCCCGGGGGGCGGCGCTACGAGCAGTACTTC. It codes for CASSMPGGRRYEQYF.

This clone was recorded once. The V and J genes are TRBV15 and TRBJ2-1, with D possibly matching TRBD1 (5 bases). V lost 0 bases to trimming and J lost 0 bases, with 9 bases between them. This CDR3 has 16 residues. Germline V gene lookup returns CDR1 LNHNV and CDR2 YYDKDF (reference sequence). This CDR3 reads CATSRERGSSYNEQFF. CDR3 coding DNA: TGTGCCACCAGCAGAGAAAGGGGAAGCTCCTACAATGAGCAGTTCTTC.

The chain uses TRBV6-4 and TRBJ2-5; 11 positions match TRBD2. V lost 4 bases to trimming and J lost 5 bases; unmatched junction nucleotides: 12. The germline V gene encodes CDR1 MRHNA and CDR2 SNTAGT. The CDR3 loop spans 17 amino acids. In DNA, the CDR3 is TGTGCCAGCAGTGCCTCAATCCGACTAGCGGGATCGGAGACCCAGTACTTC. Protein sequence: CASSASIRLAGSETQYF.

This chain uses TRBV29-1 with TRBJ2-7; D possibly corresponds to TRBD1 (6 bases). V was clipped by 7 bases and J by 6 bases, with 16 bases between them. This CDR3 contains 12 residues. Looked up from germline, CDR1 is SQVTM and CDR2 is ANQGSEA. CDR3 DNA sequence: TGCAGCGCGGAGACAGAGGGGGTCGAGCAGTACTTC. Protein product: CSAETEGVEQYF.

The rearrangement joins TRBV18 to TRBJ2-2, with unresolved D. Germline V CDR1 and CDR2: KGHSH, LQKENI. This CDR3 has 13 amino acids. Trimming pared 3 bases from V and 3 bases from J, leaving 5 bases between. The CDR3 loop is CASSPGDTGELFF. In DNA form, the CDR3 reads TGTGCCAGCTCACCGGGTGACACCGGGGAGCTGTTTTTT.

The rearrangement joins TRBV28 to TRBJ1-5; 8 nucleotides agree with TRBD1. Germline V gives CDR1 MDHEN, CDR2 SYDVKM. The ends lost 6 bases at V and 7 bases at J; junction bases unmatched: 5. The CDR3 spans 13 residues. This chain's CDR3 is CASSGQGRQPQHF. The DNA for the CDR3 is TGTGCCAGCAGCGGACAGGGTCGACAGCCCCAGCATTTT.

The CDR3 is CASSYGTQQETQYF. For the CDR3, the DNA is TGTGCCAGCAGCTACGGGACTCAACAAGAGACCCAGTACTTC. The chain uses TRBV7-9 and TRBJ2-5, with D possibly matching TRBD2 (6 bases). Looked up from germline, CDR1 is SEHNR and CDR2 is FQNEAQ (reference sequence). The CDR3 spans 14 residues. Deletions cut 4 bases from V and 2 bases from J, with 11 bases between.

The V call is TRBV18, the J call TRBJ2-2, with TRBD1 identical over 7 bases. Trimming took 3 bases from V and 6 from J; bases not matched to a gene: 7. The CDR3 is made up of 15 amino acids. The germline CDR1 and CDR2 sequences are KGHSH and LQKENI. Here the CDR3 reads CASSPGQQGAGELFF. The CDR3 coding sequence is TGTGCCAGCTCACCGGGACAGCAAGGTGCCGGGGAGCTGTTTTTT.

The CDR3 is CASSQEAARGPGEQFF. The DNA of the CDR3 is TGCGCCAGCAGCCAAGAAGCCGCGAGGGGGCCAGGGGAGCAGTTCTTC. This chain links TRBV4-3 with TRBJ2-1, with 7 bases identical to TRBD1. The V and J ends lost 0 bases and 10 bases, in that order; junction bases with no gene match: 12. The CDR3 runs to 16 residues. CDR1 and CDR2 (germline): LGHNA, YSLEER.

The chain combines TRBV5-6 with TRBJ2-5; weak D call: TRBD2 (5 bases). This CDR3 has 15 residues. V was cut by 4 bases and J by 6 bases, with 19 bases left in between. Germline V gene lookup returns CDR1 SGHDT and CDR2 YYEEEE. The CDR3 protein is CASSPAGVGRKTQYF. The CDR3 DNA follows: TGTGCCAGCAGCCCCGCCGGGGTTGGCAGAAAGACCCAGTACTTC.

The chain has TRBV7-8 and TRBJ2-7, with TRBD2 matching over 11 bases. CDR3 length: 17 residues. Germline V gene lookup returns CDR1 SGHVS and CDR2 FQNEAQ. V gave up 4 bases and J gave up 0 bases; unmatched junction bases: 8. CDR3 DNA: TGTGCCAGCAGCTCTCGGACTAGCGGGTTCTACTCCTACGAGCAGTACTTC. It codes for CASSSRTSGFYSYEQYF.

V and J are TRBV7-5 and TRBJ2-3; the table's D gene call, TRBD1, was not cross checked with the DNA. TRBV7-5 is assigned pseudogene status. The CDR3 runs to 17 residues. The CDR3 region is CVRSPGVRAASTDTQYF. For the CDR3, the DNA is TGTGTCAGAAGCCCAGGGGTAAGAGCGGCTAGCACAGATACGCAGTATTTT.

This chain joins TRBV4-2 and TRBJ2-2; 7 positions match TRBD1. The junction had 7 bases not matched to a gene; V was cut back by 0 bases and J by 6 bases. CDR1 and CDR2 from the germline V gene are LGHNA and YNFKEQ. The CDR3 totals 16 residues. As DNA, the CDR3 is TGTGCCAGCAGCCAAGATAGTGGGCAGGGGGCCGGGGAGCTGTTTTTT. The encoded protein is CASSQDSGQGAGELFF.

This clone was seen more than once but under ten times. V gene TRBV6-1 combines with J gene TRBJ2-3, with D possibly being TRBD2 (5 bases). The CDR3 length is 16 residues. V lost 2 bases, J lost 4 bases, and 16 bases lay in between. Germline CDR1 and CDR2: MNHNS and SASEGT. The CDR3 coding sequence is TGTGCCAGCAGTGAAAGGGTTGGGAGTTACCCAGATACGCAGTATTTT. It specifies CASSERVGSYPDTQYF.

The V gene is TRBV10-2, the J gene TRBJ1-5, with D maybe TRBD1 (5 bases). The CDR3 contains 13 residues. Germline V gene data show CDR1 as WSHSY and CDR2 as SAAADI. Trimming pared 3 bases from V and 9 bases from J, leaving 12 bases between. CDR3 region: CASSDSGLRPQHF. The CDR3 DNA is TGCGCCAGCAGTGATTCGGGGCTGAGGCCCCAGCATTTT.

The genes are TRBV11-2 and TRBJ1-5; D possibly corresponds to TRBD1 (5 bases). This CDR3 contains 14 residues. Germline lookup yields CDR1 SGHAT and CDR2 FQNNGV. V lost 2 bases to trimming and J lost 2 bases, with 7 bases between them. In DNA form, the CDR3 reads TGTGCCAGCAGCTTAAGCAGGGGCAATCAGCCCCAGCATTTT. It yields the protein CASSLSRGNQPQHF.